One sample yielded the 9 T cell receptor beta chains listed below, sequenced in a study of CD8+CD57+ T cells in acquired aplastic anemia. Patients chosen for sequencing had CD8+CD57+ cells that had expanded, as shown by flow cytometry. Template material for TCR beta VDJ and CDR3 profiling consisted of genomic DNA. In TCRdb, the reads were re-called with MiXCR into one record per CDR3 protein. The sample has 150,000 to 200,000 distinct CDR3 sequences; roughly 48% are singletons. The sequenced sample was sorted CD4+, CD8+, or CD8+CD57+ T cells (not recorded which) from PBMCs. The receptors here all came from a human donor with aplastic anemia.

The J gene is TRBJ2-1, the V gene TRBV20-1; D is perhaps TRBD1 or TRBD2 (5 bases each). The length of the CDR3 is 14 residues. The germline V gene has CDR1 DFQATT and CDR2 SNEGSKA (reference sequence). Trimming stripped 5 bases from V and 0 bases from J, with 11 bases between. CDR3 bases: TGCAGTGCTTGGGACGGAACCTCCTACAATGAGCAGTTCTTC. This codes for CSAWDGTSYNEQFF.

This clonotype has a handful of counts. The chain employs TRBV29-1 and TRBJ2-2; the D is unclear. Germline V gives CDR1 SQVTM, CDR2 ANQGSEA. The V end was cut by 3 bases, the J end by 2 bases, with 4 bases between. The CDR3 consists of 12 residues. The CDR3 reads CSVDTNTGELFF. In DNA, the CDR3 is TGCAGCGTTGACACCAACACCGGGGAGCTGTTTTTT.

With respect to this clonotype: Without the conserved terminal phenylalanine or tryptophan, this CDR3 likely stems from a read error. The rearrangement joins TRBV24-1 to TRBJ1-2, with a weak D call TRBD1 (6 bases). Germline values: CDR1 KGHDR, CDR2 SFDVKD. The CDR3 has 16 residues. Between the trimmed V and J ends, which lost 3 bases and 0 bases, there was a span of 13 bases. The CDR3: CATSDAQGPANYGYTL. CDR3 DNA sequence: TGTGCCACCAGTGATGCGCAGGGGCCCGCTAACTATGGCTACACCCTC.

This clonotype showed up many times. This sequence joins TRBV7-9 and TRBJ2-2, with 8 bases that match TRBD1. Per the germline V gene, CDR1 is SEHNR and CDR2 is FQNEAQ (reference sequence). Germline trimming cut 0 bases from V and 4 bases from J; bases unmatched to any gene: 10. The CDR3 contains 18 residues. The CDR3 DNA follows: TGTGCCAGCAGCTTAGCTCTGTTGACAGGGGCGAGCACCGGGGAGCTGTTTTTT. Amino acid sequence: CASSLALLTGASTGELFF. Using reference TRBV7-9 and TRBJ2-2 for the parts outside the CDR3, the full variable domain is DTGVSQNPRHKITKRGQNVTFRCDPISEHNRLYWYRQTLGQGPEFLTYFQNEAQLEKSRLLSDRFSAERPKGSFSTLEIQRTEQGDSAMYLCASSLALLTGASTGELFFGEGSRLTVL.

This clonotype was recorded many times. The chain has TRBV27 and TRBJ2-7; TRBD1 aligns across 8 bases. V dropped 6 bases and J dropped 5; count of bases not matched to a gene: 9. In germline, CDR1 is MNHEY, CDR2 SMNVEV (reference sequence). The CDR3 has 14 amino acids. The CDR3 region has the DNA TGTGCCAGCAGGCCGCATCAGGGGGCGCACGAGCAGTACTTC. Its translation is CASRPHQGAHEQYF.

The J gene is TRBJ1-1, the V gene TRBV15; D possibly corresponds to TRBD1 (6 bases). This CDR3 is 13 amino acids long. Trimming stripped 5 bases from V and 1 base from J, with 8 bases between. Germline assignment: CDR1 LNHNV and CDR2 YYDKDF (reference sequence). CDR3 DNA: TGTGCCACCAGCGACAGGTGGAACACTGAAGCTTTCTTT. Its protein product is CATSDRWNTEAFF.

CDR3 in amino acids: CASRLQESTDTQYF. DNA for the CDR3: TGTGCCAGCCGGTTACAGGAGAGCACAGATACGCAGTATTTT. The chain couples TRBV6-1 to TRBJ2-3; weak D call: TRBD1 (5 bases). CDR1 is MNHNS and CDR2 is SASEGT in the germline V gene. The CDR3 sequence is 14 residues long. The V and J ends lost 8 bases and 0 bases respectively, with 12 bases between them.

V is TRBV6-1 and J is TRBJ2-7, with D unresolved. From germline, CDR1 is MNHNS and CDR2 SASEGT. CDR3 length equals 14 residues. The germline V and J ends were trimmed by 3 bases and 5 bases, with 14 bases remaining between them. CDR3 in DNA: TGTGCCAGCAGTGAGACACATAGCTTTCACGAGCAGTACTTC. This gives the protein CASSETHSFHEQYF.

The genes are TRBV10-3 and TRBJ1-1; weak D call: TRBD1 (5 bases). Germline CDR1 is ENHRY and CDR2 is SYGVKD. V lost 6 bases and J 0 bases, leaving 8 bases between the germline ends. This CDR3 is 13 amino acids long. The CDR3 sequence: CAIRDNMNTEAFF. As DNA, the CDR3 is TGTGCCATCAGGGACAACATGAACACTGAAGCTTTCTTT.